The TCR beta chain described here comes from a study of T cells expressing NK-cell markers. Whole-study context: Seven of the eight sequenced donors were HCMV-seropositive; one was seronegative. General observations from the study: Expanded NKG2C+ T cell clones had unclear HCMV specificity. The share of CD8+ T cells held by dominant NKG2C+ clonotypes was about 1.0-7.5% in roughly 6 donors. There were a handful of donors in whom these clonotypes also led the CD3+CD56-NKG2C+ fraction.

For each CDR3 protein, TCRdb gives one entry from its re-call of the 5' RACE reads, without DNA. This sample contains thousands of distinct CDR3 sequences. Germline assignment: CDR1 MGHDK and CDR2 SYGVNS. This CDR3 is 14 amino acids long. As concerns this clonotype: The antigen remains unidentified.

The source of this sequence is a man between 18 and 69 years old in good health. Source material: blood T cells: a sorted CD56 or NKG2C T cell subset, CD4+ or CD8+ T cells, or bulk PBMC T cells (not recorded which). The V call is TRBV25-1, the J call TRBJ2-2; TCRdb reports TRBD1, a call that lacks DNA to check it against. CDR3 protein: CASSGTGDTGELFF.